A single sample is the source of the 19 T cell receptor beta chains below, sequenced in a study of T cell responses to AZD1222 COVID-19 vaccine. Profiling relied on immunoSEQ multiplex PCR, and the TCRdb table lists in-frame clones only, not all of them. The sample records 150,000 to 200,000 clones, around 89% being singletons. The sequencing here drew on peripheral blood, taken 28 days after the second dose of the MenACWY control vaccine. These receptor sequences come from an adult who received the MenACWY meningococcal vaccine as a control.

The V and J genes are TRBV7-9 and TRBJ1-2; 10 bases agree with TRBD1. The ends lost 1 base at V and 4 bases at J; junction bases unmatched: 6. The CDR3 runs 16 residues. CDR1 and CDR2 (germline): SEHNR, FQNEAQ (reference sequence). The CDR3 region has the DNA TGTGCCAGCAGCTTAGACAGACAGGGGGCCGGCTATGGCTACACCTTC. This gives the protein CASSLDRQGAGYGYTF.

The chain employs TRBV11-2 and TRBJ2-2; tentatively, D is TRBD2 (6 bases). Trimming stripped 5 bases from V and 1 base from J, with 17 bases between. There are 17 residues in the CDR3. The germline V gene has CDR1 SGHAT and CDR2 FQNNGV. CDR3 region: CASSGGSGPWNTGELFF. CDR3 coding DNA: TGTGCCAGCAGCGGAGGCAGCGGGCCATGGAACACCGGGGAGCTGTTTTTT.

The chain is built from TRBV12-5 and TRBJ1-1; no clear D gene. The germline gives CDR1 LGHNT, CDR2 FRNRAP. The V and J ends lost 6 bases and 0 bases respectively, with 8 bases between them. CDR3 length: 13 residues. The CDR3 sequence: CASGYQLNTEAFF. CDR3 DNA: TGTGCTAGTGGGTACCAACTGAACACTGAAGCTTTCTTT.

This clone has only a few counts. V gene TRBV6-5 combines with J gene TRBJ1-1, with D hard to call. Germline V CDR1 and CDR2: MNHEY, SVGAGI. The CDR3 has 14 residues. The ends were cut back, 6 bases at V and 3 bases at J, with 14 bases in the middle. The CDR3 sequence is CASRLSQEDTEAFF. The CDR3, as DNA: TGTGCCAGCAGACTCAGCCAAGAGGACACTGAAGCTTTCTTT.

CDR3 coding DNA: TGTGCCAGCAGCGGGGCAGGGAGATCGGCCACTGAAGCTTTCTTT. It translates to CASSGAGRSATEAFF. The V call is TRBV11-2, the J call TRBJ1-1; perhaps TRBD1 as D (5 bases). The CDR3 is 15 amino acids. With 5 bases removed from V and 4 bases from J, the gap between germline ends came to 17 bases. CDR1 and CDR2 (germline): SGHAT, FQNNGV.

The V gene is TRBV27, the J gene TRBJ2-1; TRBD2 might be the D (5 bases). The CDR3 contains 15 residues. Between the trimmed V and J ends, which lost 5 bases and 0 bases, there was a span of 11 bases. CDR1 is MNHEY and CDR2 is SMNVEV in the germline V gene (reference sequence). In DNA, the CDR3 is TGTGCCAGCAGTCCGACGGGGAGCTCCTACAATGAGCAGTTCTTC. Residues: CASSPTGSSYNEQFF.

V usage is TRBV5-1 and J usage is TRBJ1-1; perhaps TRBD1 as D (5 bases). The V end was cut by 4 bases, the J end by 1 base, with 11 bases between. This CDR3 contains 14 residues. CDR1 and CDR2 from the germline V gene are SGHRS and YFSETQ. The CDR3 reads CASSTGTKNTEAFF. DNA for the CDR3: TGCGCCAGCAGCACCGGGACGAAGAACACTGAAGCTTTCTTT.

This chain joins TRBV19 and TRBJ2-7; 10 bases map to TRBD2. There are 16 residues in the CDR3. Germline CDR1 reads LNHDA; CDR2 reads SQIVND (reference sequence). The V segment lost 11 bases and the J segment 1 base; nucleotides outside the gene matches: 14. The CDR3 region has the DNA TGTGCCCGGGGGGGTAATAGCGGGAGGAAATCCTACGAGCAGTACTTC. It encodes CARGGNSGRKSYEQYF.

This clone was seen just once. The chain is built from TRBV6-5 and TRBJ2-3, with 7 bases matching TRBD1. There are 15 residues in the CDR3. Germline loops: CDR1 MNHEY, CDR2 SVGAGI. V lost 7 bases to trimming and J lost 1 base; unmatched junction nucleotides: 8. The CDR3 sequence is CASTIVGGGTDTQYF. The CDR3 DNA reads TGTGCCAGCACCATAGTAGGGGGCGGCACAGATACGCAGTATTTT.

The sample holds one count of this clone. The CDR3 DNA sequence: TGTGCCGCCCGGGTCCAGCGGGAAAAACTGTTTTTT. This translates into CAARVQREKLFF. The chain joins TRBV24-1 to TRBJ1-4, with no clear D. Germline loops: CDR1 KGHDR, CDR2 SFDVKD. The CDR3 totals 12 residues. The germline V and J ends were trimmed by 12 bases and 8 bases, with 15 bases remaining between them.

V gene TRBV30 combines with J gene TRBJ2-3, with D possibly matching TRBD1 (6 bases). This CDR3 contains 14 residues. V was cut by 5 bases and J by 3 bases, with 15 bases left in between. Germline lookup yields CDR1 GTSNPN and CDR2 SVGIG (reference sequence). The CDR3 DNA sequence: TGTGCCTGGCAAACCAGGGGTGGTACAGATACGCAGTATTTT. Translation gives CAWQTRGGTDTQYF.

This chain links TRBV4-3 with TRBJ2-5; TRBD1 matches at 9 bases. Losses at the gene ends were 0 bases for V and 4 bases for J; bases not matched to a gene: 9. This CDR3 comprises 17 residues. Looked up from germline, CDR1 is LGHNA and CDR2 is YSLEER. CDR3 region: CASSQEMGQGGLETQYF. The CDR3 nucleotides are TGCGCCAGCAGCCAAGAAATGGGACAGGGAGGGTTAGAGACCCAGTACTTC.

The V call is TRBV19, the J call TRBJ2-3; possibly TRBD1 or TRBD2 for D (5 bases each). Germline values: CDR1 LNHDA, CDR2 SQIVND (reference sequence). This CDR3 contains 14 residues. With 3 bases removed from V and 5 bases from J, the gap between germline ends came to 12 bases. CDR3 DNA: TGTGCCAGTAGTATTACCGTGGGGGAAGATACGCAGTATTTT. Encoded protein: CASSITVGEDTQYF.

This clone was observed a single time. The V gene is TRBV6-5, the J gene TRBJ2-7; 7 positions agree with TRBD2. Trimming cost V 3 bases and J 2 bases; bases outside gene matches: 7. This CDR3 region has 15 residues. The germline V gene has CDR1 MNHEY and CDR2 SVGAGI. The CDR3 coding sequence is TGTGCCAGCAGTTATCGCCAGGGACTACCCTACGAGCAGTACTTC. Its translation is CASSYRQGLPYEQYF.

This clone has more than one count but fewer than ten. The J gene is TRBJ1-5, the V gene TRBV19; 8 positions agree with TRBD1. V shed 8 bases and J 6 bases; nucleotides not matched to a gene: 6. This CDR3 has 13 amino acids. Germline V gene lookup returns CDR1 LNHDA and CDR2 SQIVND (reference sequence). The CDR3 loop reads CASSDRGSQPQHF. CDR3 DNA: TGTGCCAGTTCCGACAGGGGCAGTCAGCCCCAGCATTTT.

This sequence joins TRBV7-9 and TRBJ2-5; no clear D. The germline V gene has CDR1 SEHNR and CDR2 FQNEAQ (reference sequence). CDR3 length: 14 amino acids. The V and J ends lost 5 bases and 5 bases respectively, with 15 bases between them. The CDR3 protein is CASSRHLGGETQYF. The CDR3 nucleotides read TGTGCCAGCAGCCGCCACTTAGGCGGTGAGACCCAGTACTTC. The whole variable domain, filled in from reference TRBV7-9 and TRBJ2-5, reads DTGVSQNPRHKITKRGQNVTFRCDPISEHNRLYWYRQTLGQGPEFLTYFQNEAQLEKSRLLSDRFSAERPKGSFSTLEIQRTEQGDSAMYLCASSRHLGGETQYFGPGTRLLVL.

The chain employs TRBV11-2 and TRBJ2-7, with TRBD1 as a possible D gene (6 bases). V lost 1 base and J 3 bases, leaving 13 bases between the germline ends. The germline V gene has CDR1 SGHAT and CDR2 FQNNGV. CDR3 length equals 15 residues. Written as DNA, the CDR3 is TGTGCCAGCAGCTTAGGGGCAGGGGCCAACTACGAGCAGTACTTC. It translates to CASSLGAGANYEQYF.

CDR3 residues: CASSRTGLELFF. CDR3 bases: TGTGCCAGCAGCCGGACAGGGTTGGAGCTGTTTTTT. The gene calls are TRBV3-1 (or the pseudogene TRBV3-2) and TRBJ2-2; 8 nucleotides line up with TRBD1. The length of the CDR3 is 12 residues. CDR1 is LGHDT, CDR2 YNNKEL, per germline (reference sequence). J was trimmed by 10 bases and V by 4 bases; bases with no gene match: 2.

This sequence joins TRBV28 and TRBJ2-5; D call uncertain. Trimming cost V 6 bases and J 2 bases, with 13 bases left between them. This CDR3 region has 14 residues. CDR1 and CDR2 from the germline V gene are MDHEN and SYDVKM. This CDR3 reads CASRPQGAQETQYF. For the CDR3, the DNA is TGTGCCAGCAGGCCCCAAGGAGCTCAAGAGACCCAGTACTTC. The whole variable domain, remainder taken from reference TRBV28 and TRBJ2-5, is DVKVTQSSRYLVKRTGEKVFLECVQDMDHENMFWYRQDPGLGLRLIYFSYDVKMKEKGDIPEGYSVSREKKERFSLILESASTNQTSMYLCASRPQGAQETQYFGPGTRLLVL.